This T cell receptor beta chain was found in a study of blood T cell repertoires in COVID-19. Looking at the study overall: Italy, Spain and the United States were the sources of the convalescent and acute COVID-19 samples. T cells, B-cell-depleted T cells, or PBMCs provided the cDNA or gDNA that served as material.

The germline V gene encodes CDR1 SEHNR and CDR2 FQNEAQ (reference sequence). The CDR3 runs 13 residues. The junction had 2 bases not matched to a gene; V was cut back by 1 base and J by 8 bases. Seattle patient enrollment occurred during active infection, with longitudinal follow-up thereafter. Under the authors' procedure: Amplification with reference gene primers provided the estimates of nucleated cell counts. Clones were sequenced by immunoSEQ multiplex PCR, and TCRdb holds only the in-frame ones, with some missing. The V and J calls and the clone size are those of that table, but D and trimming were determined from the DNA. Of more than 60,000 clones listed, approximately 86% are singletons.

Material for sequencing was peripheral blood. The gene calls are TRBV7-9 and TRBJ2-4; 7 nucleotides match TRBD1. The sequence was obtained from a man aged 80 or over with COVID-19, enrolled during active disease. Here the CDR3 reads CASSLDRGDIQYF. The CDR3 DNA is TGTGCCAGCAGCTTAGACAGGGGTGACATTCAGTACTTC.